This T cell receptor (beta chain) stems from a study of response to subunit inactivated influenza vaccine. Germline CDR1 reads ENHRY; CDR2 reads SYGVKD. V lost 0 bases and J lost 8, with 7 bases in between. There are 12 residues in the CDR3. The table lists this clonotype with a few counts. Each CDR3 protein gets one entry after TCRdb re-called the RT-PCR reads with MiXCR. This table holds hundreds of thousands of distinct CDR3 sequences, approximately 12% found once. The sequence came from a man aged 50-59 years who received an inactivated influenza vaccine. The chain carries TRBV10-3 and TRBJ1-2; no reliable D call. This specimen was PBMCs from blood, taken on the day of vaccination. The CDR3 nucleotides read TGTGCCATCAGTGAGTCGAGGGAAGGCTACACCTTC. The encoded protein is CAISESREGYTF.